This TCR beta chain was recovered during a study of CD8 T cells in Susac syndrome. With random hexamers, reverse transcription was performed on about 0.45 to 1 ug of RNA. The TCR beta CDR3 was amplified by immunoSEQ multiplex PCR across 54 Vbeta, 13 Jbeta. A single record per CDR3 protein comes from TCRdb applying MiXCR to the immunoSEQ multiplex PCR reads. The sample consists of hundreds of thousands of distinct CDR3 sequences, 85% to 95% of them appearing once. Sequencing of TCR beta was undertaken in CD8+ and CD4+ T cells derived from blood. Those who served as multiple sclerosis controls were treatment-naive patients with stable or active relapsing-remitting disease. Germline lookup yields CDR1 SGHTA and CDR2 FQGNSA. The CDR3 sequence is 14 residues long. Trimming took off 5 bases at V and 10 bases at J, with 18 bases between the two ends.

The sequencing input was CD4+ T cells from PBMCs. The chain combines TRBV7-2 with TRBJ1-5; D is perhaps TRBD1 (5 bases). This clonotype was obtained from a human donor with multiple sclerosis. This CDR3 reads CASSHAIPGGPQHF. The CDR3 coding sequence is TGTGCCAGCAGCCACGCCATCCCCGGGGGACCCCAGCATTTT.